Listed here are 10 T cell receptor beta chains from one sample, sequenced in a study of blood T cell repertoires in COVID-19. Some clones are missing from TCRdb's copy, which holds only in-frame ones; the method was immunoSEQ multiplex PCR. The profile shows fewer than 130,000 clones, roughly 79% of them singletons. The sequencing input was peripheral blood. These receptors were taken from a woman at least 80 years old with active or convalescent COVID-19.

V and J are TRBV9 and TRBJ2-1; 9 positions match TRBD2. The CDR3 is 15 residues long. Germline trimming cut 0 bases from V and 4 bases from J; bases unmatched to any gene: 2. CDR1 is SGDLS, CDR2 YYNGEE, per germline. CDR3 DNA: TGTGCCAGCAGCGTAGCTAGCGGGGATTACAATGAGCAGTTCTTC. The encoded protein is CASSVASGDYNEQFF.

The chain joins TRBV18 to TRBJ2-7, with 7 bases fitting TRBD2. This CDR3 comprises 14 residues. Germline CDR1 is KGHSH and CDR2 is LQKENI. J gave up 2 bases and V 3 bases, and 4 bases lay outside the gene matches. CDR3 sequence reads: CASSPAAGAYEQYF. CDR3 DNA sequence: TGTGCCAGCTCACCTGCGGCGGGAGCCTACGAGCAGTACTTC.

The J gene is TRBJ1-4, the V gene TRBV2; 7 bases align to TRBD1. The V gene end was trimmed by 2 bases and the J gene end by 1 base; junction bases not matched to a gene: 4. The germline gives CDR1 SNHLY, CDR2 FYNNEI. The CDR3 runs 16 residues. The CDR3 is CASSEQGGGTNEKLFF. CDR3 nucleotide sequence: TGTGCCAGCAGTGAACAGGGGGGAGGAACTAATGAAAAACTGTTTTTT.

V gene TRBV7-3 combines with J gene TRBJ2-7, with TRBD1 matching over 9 bases. There are 14 residues in the CDR3. Unmatched junction bases numbered 2, after V lost 5 bases and J lost 0 bases. Germline CDR1 reads SGHTA; CDR2 reads FQGTGA. CDR3 amino acids: CASSPDRGSYEQYF. CDR3 DNA sequence: TGTGCCAGCAGCCCGGACAGGGGCTCCTACGAGCAGTACTTC.

The V call is TRBV12-5, the J call TRBJ2-7; 12 bases are shared with TRBD2. With 2 bases clipped from V and 2 bases from J, the junction kept 13 bases outside the gene matches. Germline V gene data show CDR1 as LGHNT and CDR2 as FRNRAP. This CDR3 is 19 amino acids long. CDR3 amino acids: CASGLTYSSGRATAYEQYF. CDR3 nucleotides: TGTGCTAGTGGTTTGACATATTCTAGCGGGAGGGCCACCGCCTACGAGCAGTACTTC.

J is TRBJ2-2 and V is TRBV6-6; 10 bases are shared with TRBD2. The CDR3 consists of 16 residues. The germline V gene has CDR1 MNHNY and CDR2 SVGAGI (reference sequence). Trimming took 7 bases from V and 4 from J; bases not matched to a gene: 9. CDR3 sequence reads: CASTQGIAGGTGELFF. The DNA of the CDR3 is TGTGCCAGCACCCAGGGGATAGCGGGAGGCACCGGGGAGCTGTTTTTT.

This rearrangement joins TRBV4-3 to TRBJ2-1; 12 bases fit TRBD2. Germline V gene data show CDR1 as LGHNA and CDR2 as YSLEER. CDR3 length equals 15 residues. Trimming removed 3 bases from V and 8 bases from J; junction bases left unmatched: 5. CDR3 residues: CASSQSRLAGDEQFF. The CDR3 DNA is TGCGCCAGCAGCCAGTCAAGACTAGCGGGAGATGAGCAGTTCTTC.

The CDR3 sequence: CASSYSGQGFTAFF. CDR3 in DNA: TGTGCCAGCAGTTACTCGGGACAGGGGTTTACAGCTTTCTTT. The chain carries TRBV6-5 and TRBJ1-1, with TRBD1 matching 10 bases. V dropped 0 bases and J dropped 10; count of bases not matched to a gene: 5. Germline V gene sequence: CDR1 MNHEY, CDR2 SVGAGI. The CDR3 loop spans 14 amino acids.

The V call is TRBV28, the J call TRBJ1-4, with D possibly TRBD1 on 5 matching bases. Looked up from germline, CDR1 is MDHEN and CDR2 is SYDVKM. V dropped 7 bases and J dropped 0 bases, with 27 bases sitting between them. CDR3 length: 20 residues. The CDR3 DNA reads TGTGCCAGCACCGGCGACAGTTATTTTTATCGAATCACAACTAATGAAAAACTGTTTTTT. The encoded protein is CASTGDSYFYRITTNEKLFF.

The CDR3 here is CAWSMGARGTDTQYF. CDR3 in DNA: TGTGCCTGGAGTATGGGGGCTAGGGGCACAGATACGCAGTATTTT. The rearrangement uses TRBV30 and TRBJ2-3; a weak D match, TRBD1 (6 bases). Germline V gives CDR1 GTSNPN, CDR2 SVGIG (reference sequence). The V end lost 2 bases, the J end lost 1 base, and 13 bases lay between the germline ends. This CDR3 has 15 amino acids.